This TCR beta chain was sequenced in a study of radiotherapy plus CTLA-4 blockade in lung cancer. Regarding the study as a whole: TCR clones from tumors expanded in blood after radiotherapy plus ipilimumab.

Receiving focal radiation plus CTLA-4 blockade with ipilimumab were patients who had chemo-refractory metastatic non-small-cell lung cancer. The repertoire was sequenced with immunoSEQ multiplex PCR; TCRdb's copy has only in-frame clones and lacks some. The sample has approximately 78,000 clones; 78% are singletons. This clone is a singleton in its sample. Its antigen is unidentified. The sample holds other DNA sequences that translate to the same CDR3. The CDR3 covers 15 residues. Germline V lookup: CDR1 SGHTA, CDR2 FQGNSA. The V and J ends lost 1 base and 5 bases respectively, with 11 bases between them.

The V call is TRBV7-2, the J call TRBJ2-2; possibly TRBD1 for D (7 bases). The input for sequencing was peripheral blood, taken from a patient treated with radiotherapy plus ipilimumab. The sequence came from a human donor with non-small cell lung cancer who had a complete response to radiotherapy plus ipilimumab. The CDR3 region has the DNA TGTGCCAGCAGCTTAGGGAGGGGGCGAACCGGGGAGCTGTTTTTT. Translation gives CASSLGRGRTGELFF.